One and the same sample provided the 14 T cell receptor beta chains below, sequenced in a study of identical twins. TCRdb re-called the 5' RACE reads through MiXCR, storing one row per CDR3 protein. The repertoire has 400,000 to 600,000 distinct CDR3 sequences, about 22% of them found once; the top ten carry around 0.5%. The same sample was also used in a study of yellow fever vaccine responses in identical twins.

The sample was CD4+ T cells sorted from blood. These receptors were taken from a woman younger than 30 in good health.

To note about this clonotype: A junction boundary mismatches the germline segment, possibly from a read error. This chain connects TRBV5-1 to TRBJ2-2; TRBD1 aligns across 8 bases. Per germline, CDR1 SGHRS and CDR2 YFSETQ. The CDR3 contains 16 residues. In nucleotides, the CDR3 is TGCGCCAGCAGCATCAGGGGGCCCTTGAACACCGAGGAGCTGTTTTTT. Translating it yields CASSIRGPLNTEELFF.

V is TRBV29-1 and J is TRBJ2-2; TRBD1 might be the D (5 bases). The CDR3 has 12 amino acids. The germline V gene encodes CDR1 SQVTM and CDR2 ANQGSEA. V was shortened by 7 bases and J by 2 bases, with 8 bases between the two germline ends. CDR3 nucleotides: TGCAGCGGCGGACATAACACCGGGGAGCTGTTTTTT. Protein product: CSGGHNTGELFF.

The chain combines TRBV20-1 with TRBJ2-7, with 10 bases identical to TRBD2. In germline, CDR1 is DFQATT, CDR2 SNEGSKA (reference sequence). The CDR3 is 13 residues long. Unmatched junction bases numbered 5, after V lost 7 bases and J lost 2 bases. The CDR3 DNA is TGCAGTGGCCTAGCGGGAGCGACCTACGAGCAGTACTTC. Protein sequence: CSGLAGATYEQYF.

The chain couples TRBV6-1 to TRBJ1-6; no clear D. Germline V lookup: CDR1 MNHNS, CDR2 SASEGT. CDR3 length equals 16 residues. The germline V and J ends were trimmed by 3 bases and 3 bases, with 12 bases remaining between them. The CDR3 region has the DNA TGTGCCAGCAGTGATACGCAGCTACTCTATAATTCACCCCTCCACTTT. This sequence encodes CASSDTQLLYNSPLHF.

V is TRBV19 and J is TRBJ1-5; 8 nucleotides align to TRBD1. V trimming: 5 bases; J trimming: 3 bases; junction bases outside the gene matches: 12. The CDR3 has 17 residues. Germline-derived CDR1 and CDR2 are LNHDA and SQIVND (reference sequence). The CDR3 loop reads CASSLRTGIFSNQPQHF. The CDR3 coding sequence is TGTGCCAGTAGTTTAAGGACAGGGATATTTTCCAATCAGCCCCAGCATTTT. The full variable domain, rest sourced from reference TRBV19 and TRBJ1-5, is DGGITQSPKYLFRKEGQNVTLSCEQNLNHDAMYWYRQDPGQGLRLIYYSQIVNDFQKGDIAEGYSVSREKKESFPLTVTSAQKNPTAFYLCASSLRTGIFSNQPQHFGDGTRLSIL.

The chain links TRBV12-3 or TRBV12-4 to TRBJ2-1; 7 positions match TRBD2. The CDR3 loop spans 13 amino acids. Unmatched junction bases numbered 9, after V lost 7 bases and J lost 9 bases. The CDR3 nucleotides read TGTGCCAGCACCCTAGCGGCGCGGGGTGAGCAGTTCTTC. It codes for CASTLAARGEQFF.

The V and J genes are TRBV7-8 and TRBJ2-3; TRBD1 agrees at 7 bases. Losses at the gene ends were 5 bases for V and 5 bases for J; bases not matched to a gene: 7. The CDR3 loop spans 14 amino acids. The germline V gene has CDR1 SGHVS and CDR2 FQNEAQ. The CDR3 coding sequence is TGTGCCAGCAGCCCCGACAGGGTGAAAGATACGCAGTATTTT. It codes for CASSPDRVKDTQYF.

This clonotype turned up a few times. This chain links TRBV4-1 with TRBJ1-1; D remains ambiguous. This CDR3 is built from 15 residues. V gave up 0 bases and J gave up 1 base, with 9 bases separating them. The V gene's germline CDR1 is MGHRA and CDR2 YSYEKL. DNA for the CDR3: TGCGCCAGCAGCCAAGAGGAAATGGGGAACACTGAAGCTTTCTTT. This sequence encodes CASSQEEMGNTEAFF.

This clonotype was observed a handful of times. V usage is TRBV14 and J usage is TRBJ2-1; a weak D match, TRBD1 (5 bases). The V gene lost 5 bases and the J gene lost 2 bases, with 16 bases spanning the gap. This CDR3 spans 16 amino acids. Germline CDR1 reads SGHDN; CDR2 reads FVKESK. Written as DNA, the CDR3 is TGTGCCAGCAGCGTAAGCAGGGTATGGCCCTACAATGAGCAGTTCTTC. It encodes CASSVSRVWPYNEQFF.

This clonotype turned up a few times. The chain combines TRBV12-3 or TRBV12-4 with TRBJ2-3, with 7 bases matching TRBD2. The V segment lost 3 bases and the J segment 3 bases; nucleotides outside the gene matches: 6. The CDR3 loop spans 15 amino acids. CDR3: CASSFAGERTDTQYF. CDR3 coding DNA: TGTGCCAGCAGTTTTGCGGGAGAGCGTACAGATACGCAGTATTTT.

The chain carries TRBV11-2 and TRBJ2-7; D may be TRBD2 (5 bases). V shed 4 bases and J shed 2 bases, with 12 bases lying between them. Germline loops: CDR1 SGHAT, CDR2 FQNNGV. This CDR3 spans 14 amino acids. CDR3 sequence (DNA): TGTGCCAGCAGCTCATCACTAGACCCCTACGAGCAGTACGTC. It yields the protein CASSSSLDPYEQYV.

This clonotype has only a few counts. V is TRBV4-2 and J is TRBJ2-7; 14 bases match TRBD2. Germline V CDR1 and CDR2: LGHNA, YNFKEQ. V lost 0 bases to trimming and J lost 9 bases; unmatched junction nucleotides: 7. The CDR3 loop spans 16 amino acids. The CDR3 bases are TGTGCCAGCAGCCAAGATCTGGGACTAGCGGGAGAGAGGCAGTACTTC. This translates into CASSQDLGLAGERQYF.

This clonotype was detected a few times. The V gene is TRBV10-3, the J gene TRBJ1-1; D perhaps matches TRBD1 (5 bases). The V and J ends lost 4 bases and 0 bases respectively, with 15 bases between them. The germline CDR1 and CDR2 sequences are ENHRY and SYGVKD. This CDR3 has 16 residues. CDR3 region: CAISATPQGMNTEAFF. CDR3 sequence (DNA): TGTGCCATCAGTGCGACCCCGCAGGGAATGAACACTGAAGCTTTCTTT.

This clonotype showed up many times. V and J are TRBV5-1 and TRBJ2-5; 10 bases are shared with TRBD1. J was trimmed by 4 bases and V by 3 bases; bases with no gene match: 3. Germline V gene lookup returns CDR1 SGHRS and CDR2 YFSETQ. This CDR3 contains 14 residues. CDR3 nucleotide sequence: TGCGCCAGCAGCTGGGACAGGGGATCAGAGACCCAGTACTTC. This sequence encodes CASSWDRGSETQYF.